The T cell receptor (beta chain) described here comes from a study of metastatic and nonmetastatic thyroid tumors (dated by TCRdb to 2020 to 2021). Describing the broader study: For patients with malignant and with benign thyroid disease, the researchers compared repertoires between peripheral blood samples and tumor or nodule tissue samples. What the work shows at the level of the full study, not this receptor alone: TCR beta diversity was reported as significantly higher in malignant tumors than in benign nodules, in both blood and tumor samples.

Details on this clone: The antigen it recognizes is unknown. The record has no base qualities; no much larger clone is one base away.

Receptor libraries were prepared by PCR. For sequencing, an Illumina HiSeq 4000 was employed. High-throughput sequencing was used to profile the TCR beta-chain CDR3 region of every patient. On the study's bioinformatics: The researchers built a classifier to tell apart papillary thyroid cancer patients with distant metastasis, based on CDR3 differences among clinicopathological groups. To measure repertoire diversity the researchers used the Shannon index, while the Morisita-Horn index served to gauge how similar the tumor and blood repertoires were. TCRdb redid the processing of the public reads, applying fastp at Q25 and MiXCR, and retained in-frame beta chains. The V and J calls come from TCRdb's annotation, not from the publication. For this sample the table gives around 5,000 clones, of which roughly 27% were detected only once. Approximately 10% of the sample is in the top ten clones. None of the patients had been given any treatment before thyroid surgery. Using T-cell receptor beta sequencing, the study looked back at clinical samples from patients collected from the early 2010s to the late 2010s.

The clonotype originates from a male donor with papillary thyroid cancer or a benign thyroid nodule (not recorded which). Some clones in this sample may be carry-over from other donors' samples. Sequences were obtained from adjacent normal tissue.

Here the CDR3 is given as CASSSSPGNEQYF. Here is the DNA: TGTGCCAGCAGCTCCTCACCCGGGAACGAGCAGTACTTC. The chain was built from TRBV9 and TRBJ2-7; TRBD2 could be the D gene, as 5 bases match. Trimming at the junction amounts to 4 bases on V and 5 bases on J, and the germline ends lie 13 bases apart. In the germline V gene, CDR1 corresponds to SGDLS and CDR2 to YYNGEE. Including cysteine and phenylalanine, the CDR3 has 13 amino acids. Only CDR3 DNA remains: 39 bases, in frame from the first base.